The rows below give T cell receptor beta chains drawn from one sample of a study of blood T cell repertoires in COVID-19. Profiling relied on immunoSEQ multiplex PCR, and the TCRdb table lists in-frame clones only, not all of them. The table includes approximately 300,000 clones, approximately 91% detected once. The sequenced sample was PBMCs or T cells enriched from blood (not recorded which). The receptors originated from a man in his sixties who had recovered from COVID-19. Each CDR3 is given with its conserved first and last residue. Fields, in order: J gene, D gene, V gene, clone size, CDR3 protein, CDR3 DNA. The D gene is left open where the match is weak. Clone size is not always given. Where it is, it says once, few, many or a class for expanded clones.

J: TRBJ2-3; D: .; V: TRBV19; size: .; CDR3: CASSWTVPSDTQYF; DNA: TGTGCCAGTAGTTGGACAGTCCCCTCAGATACGCAGTATTTT
J: TRBJ2-1; D: TRBD2; V: TRBV19; size: .; CDR3: CASSTGLAGVFRENEQFF; DNA: TGTGCCAGTAGTACGGGACTAGCGGGAGTATTTAGGGAGAATGAGCAGTTCTTC
J: TRBJ1-2; D: TRBD1; V: TRBV6-5; size: few; CDR3: CASRTDRDYGYTF; DNA: TGTGCCAGCAGAACTGACAGGGACTATGGCTACACCTTC
J: TRBJ2-3; D: .; V: TRBV3-1/TRBV3-2; size: few; CDR3: CASSPGVMVKYF; DNA: TGTGCCAGCAGTCCAGGTGTGATGGTAAAGTATTTT
J: TRBJ2-3; D: TRBD2; V: TRBV7-3; size: .; CDR3: CASSSGTSGRTDTQYF; DNA: TGTGCCAGCAGCTCTGGGACTAGCGGGAGGACAGATACGCAGTATTTT
J: TRBJ2-3; D: .; V: TRBV11-2; size: .; CDR3: CASSLASGQKYF; DNA: TGTGCCAGCAGCCTAGCCTCGGGACAAAAGTATTTT
J: TRBJ1-1; D: TRBD1; V: TRBV5-1; size: .; CDR3: CASSLGPRQGSNTEAFF; DNA: TGCGCCAGCAGCTTGGGACCCCGACAGGGGTCGAACACTGAAGCTTTCTTT
J: TRBJ2-1; D: TRBD2; V: TRBV5-1; size: .; CDR3: CASSLVAGHPSYNEQFF; DNA: TGCGCCAGCAGCTTGGTAGCGGGACACCCCTCCTACAATGAGCAGTTCTTC
J: TRBJ2-2; D: .; V: TRBV5-1; size: .; CDR3: CASSSTISANTGELFF; DNA: TGCGCCAGCAGCTCCACAATCAGTGCGAACACCGGGGAGCTGTTTTTT
J: TRBJ2-2; D: .; V: TRBV10-2; size: .; CDR3: CASSDGGPGELFF; DNA: TGCGCCAGCAGTGACGGGGGGCCCGGGGAGCTGTTTTTT
J: TRBJ2-7; D: .; V: TRBV28; size: once; CDR3: CASMSPGQGVGFSYEQYF; DNA: TGTGCCAGCATGTCCCCGGGACAAGGGGTCGGTTTTTCCTACGAGCAGTACTTC
J: TRBJ2-1; D: .; V: TRBV29-1; size: .; CDR3: CSVVRSSYNEQFF; DNA: TGCAGCGTTGTCCGGAGCTCCTACAATGAGCAGTTCTTC
J: TRBJ1-6; D: .; V: TRBV2; size: .; CDR3: CASSEQGLGSPLHF; DNA: TGTGCCAGCAGTGAACAGGGTTTGGGTTCACCCCTCCACTTT
J: TRBJ1-6; D: TRBD1; V: TRBV19; size: few; CDR3: CASRGQRIDSPLHF; DNA: TGTGCCAGTAGGGGACAGAGGATCGATTCACCCCTCCACTTT
J: TRBJ2-1; D: .; V: TRBV20-1; size: .; CDR3: CSARTSLAQFF; DNA: TGCAGTGCTCGAACGTCCTTAGCACAGTTCTTC
J: TRBJ2-1; D: .; V: TRBV18; size: .; CDR3: CASSPPALQGGEQFF; DNA: TGTGCCAGCTCACCTCCGGCCTTACAAGGCGGTGAGCAGTTCTTC
J: TRBJ2-7; D: TRBD2; V: TRBV7-2; size: .; CDR3: CASSLEAGGVYEQYF; DNA: TGTGCCAGCAGCTTAGAAGCGGGAGGGGTTTACGAGCAGTACTTC
J: TRBJ2-7; D: TRBD1; V: TRBV9; size: .; CDR3: CASSPDRGAYEQYF; DNA: TGTGCCAGCAGCCCTGACAGGGGGGCCTACGAGCAGTACTTC
J: TRBJ1-3; D: .; V: TRBV7-2; size: .; CDR3: CASSYGQSGGNTIYF; DNA: TGTGCCAGCAGCTACGGACAGAGTGGGGGAAACACCATATATTTT
J: TRBJ2-7; D: TRBD2; V: TRBV4-2; size: .; CDR3: CASSQDPGTSGSWYEQYF; DNA: TGTGCCAGCAGCCAAGATCCCGGTACTAGCGGGAGTTGGTACGAGCAGTACTTC
J: TRBJ1-2; D: .; V: TRBV11-2; size: .; CDR3: CASSLDGLRVAGDNGYTF; DNA: TGTGCCAGCAGCTTAGATGGTTTACGCGTGGCAGGGGACAATGGCTACACCTTC
J: TRBJ2-5; D: .; V: TRBV6-5; size: .; CDR3: CASSYGRGQETQYF; DNA: TGTGCCAGCAGTTATGGTCGCGGACAAGAGACCCAGTACTTC
J: TRBJ2-2; D: TRBD1; V: TRBV14; size: once; CDR3: CASSPRTGLRMNTGELFF; DNA: TGTGCCAGCAGCCCCCGGACAGGGTTGAGGATGAACACCGGGGAGCTGTTTTTT
J: TRBJ1-2; D: TRBD1; V: TRBV6-5; size: .; CDR3: CASSYFGQGDGYTF; DNA: TGTGCCAGCAGTTACTTTGGACAGGGGGACGGCTACACCTTC
J: TRBJ2-7; D: TRBD2; V: TRBV19; size: once; CDR3: CASSTIAGGSYEQYF; DNA: TGTGCCAGTAGTACCATAGCGGGAGGATCCTACGAGCAGTACTTC
J: TRBJ1-4; D: TRBD1; V: TRBV4-2; size: .; CDR3: CASSQGGQAINEKLFF; DNA: TGTGCCAGCAGCCAGGGGGGACAGGCCATTAATGAAAAACTGTTTTTT
J: TRBJ2-7; D: .; V: TRBV5-6; size: .; CDR3: CASSPPGSYEQYF; DNA: TGTGCCAGCAGCCCGCCAGGGTCCTACGAGCAGTACTTC
J: TRBJ1-2; D: .; V: TRBV28; size: .; CDR3: CASSLPGIGYGYTF; DNA: TGTGCCAGCAGTTTACCCGGGATCGGCTATGGCTACACCTTC
J: TRBJ2-5; D: .; V: TRBV6-2/TRBV6-3; size: .; CDR3: CASSNRQGGETQYF; DNA: TGTGCCAGCAGTAATAGACAGGGAGGTGAGACCCAGTACTTC
J: TRBJ2-2; D: TRBD2; V: TRBV5-1; size: .; CDR3: CASSGTSGRAHGELFF; DNA: TGCGCCAGCAGCGGGACTAGCGGGAGGGCCCACGGGGAGCTGTTTTTT
J: TRBJ1-6; D: .; V: TRBV18; size: .; CDR3: CASSPQGQSSYNSPLHF; DNA: TGTGCCAGCTCACCTCAAGGACAGAGCTCCTATAATTCACCCCTCCACTTT
J: TRBJ2-2; D: .; V: TRBV5-6; size: .; CDR3: CASRETTQPNTGELFF; DNA: TGTGCCAGCAGGGAGACTACCCAACCGAACACCGGGGAGCTGTTTTTT
J: TRBJ2-3; D: .; V: TRBV5-1; size: .; CDR3: CASSFWGGSTDTQYF; DNA: TGCGCCAGCAGCTTCTGGGGAGGAAGCACAGATACGCAGTATTTT
J: TRBJ1-1; D: .; V: TRBV29-1; size: .; CDR3: CSVQGNTEAFF; DNA: TGCAGCGTTCAGGGGAACACTGAAGCTTTCTTT
J: TRBJ2-4; D: .; V: TRBV6-5; size: .; CDR3: CASSTDILAHIQYF; DNA: TGTGCCAGCAGTACGGACATTTTAGCCCACATTCAGTACTTC
J: TRBJ1-1; D: .; V: TRBV11-3; size: .; CDR3: CASSKQINTEAFF; DNA: TGTGCCAGCAGCAAACAAATTAACACTGAAGCTTTCTTT
J: TRBJ1-3; D: TRBD1; V: TRBV6-5; size: once; CDR3: CATRTGLSGNTIYF; DNA: TGTGCCACTCGGACAGGACTCTCTGGAAACACCATATATTTT
J: TRBJ2-3; D: .; V: TRBV4-1; size: .; CDR3: CASSQVVGSGTDTQYF; DNA: TGCGCCAGCAGCCAAGTAGTCGGGAGCGGCACAGATACGCAGTATTTT
J: TRBJ1-2; D: .; V: TRBV19; size: .; CDR3: CASSRTASMNTGPNYGYTF; DNA: TGTGCCAGTAGTAGGACCGCTTCTATGAACACAGGGCCTAACTATGGCTACACCTTC
J: TRBJ1-1; D: .; V: TRBV6-2/TRBV6-3; size: .; CDR3: CASSYPHRLEAFF; DNA: TGTGCCAGCAGTTACCCGCACAGGCTAGAAGCTTTCTTT
J: TRBJ1-2; D: .; V: TRBV5-8; size: few; CDR3: CASSLGGRDYGYTF; DNA: TGTGCCAGCAGCTTGGGCGGGAGAGACTATGGCTACACCTTC
J: TRBJ1-2; D: TRBD1; V: TRBV4-3; size: .; CDR3: CASSQDRGTVPNYGYTF; DNA: TGCGCCAGCAGCCAAGATAGGGGGACAGTTCCTAACTATGGCTACACCTTC
J: TRBJ2-1; D: TRBD2; V: TRBV11-2; size: .; CDR3: CASSFTSGSSYNEQFF; DNA: TGTGCCAGCAGCTTTACTAGCGGGAGCTCCTACAATGAGCAGTTCTTC